The next 19 T cell receptor beta chains were all read from a single sample in a study of T cells after posttransplantation cyclophosphamide. TCRdb's table, derived via immunoSEQ multiplex PCR, lists solely in-frame clones and lacks some. The sample records roughly 23,000 clones, more than 80% being singletons. Controls had myeloablative marrow grafts with methotrexate and calcineurin inhibitor, sampled at 1 year. Material: PBMCs, obtained after an allogeneic stem cell transplant with a calcineurin inhibitor and methotrexate. The receptors originated from a female patient in her fifties or sixties who received an allogeneic stem cell transplant from an unrelated donor, was CMV-positive, and had chronic GVHD only. Some T cells may have come from the graft donor.

The chain combines TRBV6-6 with TRBJ1-2, with D possibly TRBD1 on 5 matching bases. Trimming took off 5 bases at V and 4 bases at J, with 8 bases between the two ends. The germline V gene has CDR1 MNHNY and CDR2 SVGAGI (reference sequence). The CDR3 loop spans 12 amino acids. The CDR3 nucleotides are TGTGCCAGCAGTCCAGGGTTCTATGGCTACACCTTC. Its protein product is CASSPGFYGYTF.

V and J are TRBV20-1 and TRBJ1-1; D gene unclear. V was pared by 8 bases and J by 3 bases, with 10 bases between. The CDR3 runs to 11 residues. Germline CDR1 DFQATT, CDR2 SNEGSKA (reference sequence). The CDR3 nucleotides read TGCAGTCCGGAGCGCGACACTGAAGCTTTCTTT. Its translation: CSPERDTEAFF.

The chain couples TRBV5-1 to TRBJ1-5; 8 positions match TRBD1. Germline V gene data show CDR1 as SGHRS and CDR2 as YFSETQ. This CDR3 comprises 14 residues. V dropped 4 bases and J dropped 2; count of bases not matched to a gene: 2. CDR3 amino acids: CASSPGQGNQPQHF. CDR3 nucleotide sequence: TGCGCCAGCAGCCCGGGACAGGGCAATCAGCCCCAGCATTTT.

The chain is built from TRBV19 and TRBJ2-7; 9 bases agree with TRBD2. The CDR3 spans 16 residues. Unmatched junction bases numbered 6, after V lost 1 base and J lost 2 bases. CDR1 LNHDA and CDR2 SQIVND come from the germline V gene (reference sequence). CDR3 nucleotide sequence: TGTGCCAGTAGTATAGTTAGCGGGAGTATCACCTACGAGCAGTACTTC. This translates into CASSIVSGSITYEQYF.

The rearrangement joins TRBV27 to TRBJ1-1; 10 positions agree with TRBD1. The CDR3 spans 15 residues. With V trimmed by 3 bases and J by 5 bases, 6 bases remained unmatched. CDR1 and CDR2 from the germline V gene are MNHEY and SMNVEV (reference sequence). The CDR3, as DNA: TGTGCCAGCAGTTTGACAGGGGGCGGGTATACTGAAGCTTTCTTT. It translates to CASSLTGGGYTEAFF.

The V call is TRBV5-5, the J call TRBJ2-7; 8 bases match TRBD1. The CDR3 has 14 amino acids. Trimming at V came to 0 bases and at J to 7 bases, leaving 6 bases not matched to a gene. Germline V CDR1 and CDR2: SGHKS, YYEKEE (reference sequence). CDR3 DNA sequence: TGTGCCAGCAGCTTGGTGGGACGGGACAGGGAGCAGTACTTC. Translation gives CASSLVGRDREQYF.

V usage is TRBV5-1 and J usage is TRBJ2-5, with D perhaps matching TRBD2 (6 bases). Germline V gene lookup returns CDR1 SGHRS and CDR2 YFSETQ. Trimming shortened V by 0 bases and J by 4 bases, and 10 bases separated the two germline ends. This CDR3 spans 14 amino acids. The CDR3 sequence is CASSLGAGRETQYF. The CDR3 bases are TGCGCCAGCAGCTTGGGGGCGGGACGAGAGACCCAGTACTTC.

This clone was recorded once. The gene calls are TRBV7-2 and TRBJ1-4; the D gene is possibly TRBD1 (6 bases). Germline V gene sequence: CDR1 SGHTA, CDR2 FQGNSA. Trimming took 5 bases from V and 8 from J, leaving 15 bases between them. The CDR3 sequence is 14 residues long. The CDR3 loop is CASSNSGVGEKLFF. The DNA of the CDR3 is TGTGCCAGCAGCAATTCAGGGGTAGGCGAAAAACTGTTTTTT. The whole variable domain, filled in from reference TRBV7-2 and TRBJ1-4, reads GAGVSQSPSNKVTEKGKDVELRCDPISGHTALYWYRQSLGQGLEFLIYFQGNSAPDKSGLPSDRFSAERTGGSVSTLTIQRTQQEDSAVYLCASSNSGVGEKLFFGSGTQLSVL.

This clone was picked up a small number of times. V is TRBV12-5 and J is TRBJ1-1, with 7 bases matching TRBD1. Germline loops: CDR1 LGHNT, CDR2 FRNRAP. The CDR3 length is 15 residues. V shed 7 bases and J 0 bases; nucleotides not matched to a gene: 8. The CDR3 DNA reads TGTGCTAGTGCTACAGGGGTCGGTGTGAACACTGAAGCTTTCTTT. Translating gives CASATGVGVNTEAFF.

This clone has just one count. This chain connects TRBV28 to TRBJ1-2; TRBD1 is a possible D gene (5 bases). Germline CDR1 is MDHEN and CDR2 is SYDVKM. Trimming shortened V by 6 bases and J by 8 bases, and 22 bases separated the two germline ends. The length of the CDR3 is 15 residues. CDR3 sequence reads: CASSPIRKGWWGYTF. CDR3 in DNA: TGTGCCAGCAGCCCAATCCGAAAGGGGTGGTGGGGCTACACCTTC.

On this clone: The junction shows a germline mismatch at one end, possibly a read error. V usage is TRBV19 and J usage is TRBJ2-1; 8 bases agree with TRBD1. CDR3 size: 14 residues. Germline assignment: CDR1 LNHDA and CDR2 SQIVND (reference sequence). CDR3 residues: CVSSILQGADEQFF. As DNA, the CDR3 is TGTGTCAGTAGTATTCTCCAGGGGGCGGATGAGCAGTTCTTC.

V usage is TRBV19 and J usage is TRBJ2-1; 8 bases align to TRBD2. The V gene's germline CDR1 is LNHDA and CDR2 SQIVND (reference sequence). With V trimmed by 1 base and J by 8 bases, 7 bases remained unmatched. The CDR3 contains 15 residues. The CDR3 loop reads CASSIGPAGADEQFF. In DNA, the CDR3 is TGTGCCAGTAGTATAGGCCCAGCGGGAGCCGATGAGCAGTTCTTC.

The rearrangement links TRBV7-8 to TRBJ2-4; a possible D gene is TRBD2 (7 bases). Per germline, CDR1 SGHVS and CDR2 FQNEAQ. The V end lost 3 bases, the J end lost 3 bases, and 21 bases lay between the germline ends. CDR3 length: 18 amino acids. The CDR3 DNA follows: TGTGCCAGCAGCTTTCGGGGGGTCCACAAGGGGGGCAAAAACATTCAGTACTTC. Amino acid sequence: CASSFRGVHKGGKNIQYF.

The chain is built from TRBV4-1 and TRBJ2-5, with 9 bases fitting TRBD2. Germline V gene sequence: CDR1 MGHRA, CDR2 YSYEKL. This CDR3 region has 15 residues. V trimming: 4 bases; J trimming: 9 bases; junction bases outside the gene matches: 12. CDR3 sequence (DNA): TGCGCCAGCAGCCCAGGGGGGATTGGCGGGAGGGCCCAGTACTTC. Protein product: CASSPGGIGGRAQYF.

This sequence joins TRBV7-9 and TRBJ2-6; 8 positions match TRBD1. Germline V lookup: CDR1 SEHNR, CDR2 FQNEAQ (reference sequence). After removal of 5 bases from V and 6 bases from J, the junction contained 6 bases not matched to a gene. This CDR3 is built from 15 residues. CDR3 DNA: TGTGCCAGCAGCGAAGGACAGGGAATGGCCAACGTCCTGACTTTC. This sequence encodes CASSEGQGMANVLTF.

The rearrangement links TRBV5-1 to TRBJ2-1, with 12 bases fitting TRBD2. Germline V CDR1 and CDR2: SGHRS, YFSETQ. This CDR3 is 17 amino acids long. V trimming: 2 bases; J trimming: 8 bases; junction bases outside the gene matches: 11. The CDR3 reads CASSFRFLAGGIHEQFF. In nucleotides, the CDR3 is TGCGCCAGCAGCTTCCGATTTCTAGCGGGAGGGATACATGAGCAGTTCTTC.

J is TRBJ1-1 and V is TRBV28; TRBD1 matches 9 bases. V was pared by 10 bases and J by 3 bases, with 6 bases of the junction left unmatched. The CDR3 runs 13 residues. Per the germline V gene, CDR1 is MDHEN and CDR2 is SYDVKM. In DNA form, the CDR3 reads TGTGCCATCGACAGGGACAGGGACACTGAAGCTTTCTTT. It translates to CAIDRDRDTEAFF.

V is TRBV7-9 and J is TRBJ2-7; the D is unclear. Germline V lookup: CDR1 SEHNR, CDR2 FQNEAQ (reference sequence). Trimming removed 2 bases from V and 2 bases from J, with 10 bases in between. The CDR3 spans 14 residues. CDR3 region: CASSLTALAYEQYF. CDR3 nucleotide sequence: TGTGCCAGCAGCTTAACAGCATTAGCCTACGAGCAGTACTTC. Looking up the rest from reference TRBV7-9 and TRBJ2-7 gives the full variable domain: DTGVSQNPRHKITKRGQNVTFRCDPISEHNRLYWYRQTLGQGPEFLTYFQNEAQLEKSRLLSDRFSAERPKGSFSTLEIQRTEQGDSAMYLCASSLTALAYEQYFGPGTRLTVT.

This chain connects TRBV15 to TRBJ1-1; 7 nucleotides agree with TRBD1. The trim removed 9 bases at V and 6 bases at J, leaving 10 bases unmatched. Per germline, CDR1 LNHNV and CDR2 YYDKDF (reference sequence). This CDR3 region has 13 residues. The CDR3 DNA is TGTGCCACAACCCGACAGGGACGGCCTGAAGCTTTCTTT. Encoded protein: CATTRQGRPEAFF.